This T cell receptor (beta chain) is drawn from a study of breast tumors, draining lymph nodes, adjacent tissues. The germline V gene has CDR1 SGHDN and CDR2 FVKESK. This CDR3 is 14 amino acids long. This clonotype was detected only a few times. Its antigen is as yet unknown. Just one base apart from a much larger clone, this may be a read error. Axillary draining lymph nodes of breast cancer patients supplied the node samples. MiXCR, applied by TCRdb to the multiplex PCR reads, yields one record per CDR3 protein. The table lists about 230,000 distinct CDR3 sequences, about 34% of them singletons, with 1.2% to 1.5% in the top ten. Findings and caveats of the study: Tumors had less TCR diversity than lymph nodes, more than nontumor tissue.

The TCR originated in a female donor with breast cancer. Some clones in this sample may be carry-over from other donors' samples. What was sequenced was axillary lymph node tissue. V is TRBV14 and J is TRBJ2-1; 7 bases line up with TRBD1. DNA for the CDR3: TGTGCCAGCAGCCAGCAGGGGGTCCCAAATGAGCAGTCCTTC. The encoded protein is CASSQQGVPNEQSF.